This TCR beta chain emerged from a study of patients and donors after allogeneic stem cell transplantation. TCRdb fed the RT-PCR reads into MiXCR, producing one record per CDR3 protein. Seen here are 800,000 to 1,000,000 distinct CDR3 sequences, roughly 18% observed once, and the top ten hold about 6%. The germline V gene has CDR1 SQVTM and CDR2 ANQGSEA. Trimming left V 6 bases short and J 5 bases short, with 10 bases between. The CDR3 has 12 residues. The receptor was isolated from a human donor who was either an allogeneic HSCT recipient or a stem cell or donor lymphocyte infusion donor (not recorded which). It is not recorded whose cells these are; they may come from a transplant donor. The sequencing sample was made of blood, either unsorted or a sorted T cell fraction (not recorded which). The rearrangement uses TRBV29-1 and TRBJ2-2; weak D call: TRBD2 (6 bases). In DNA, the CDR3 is TGCAGCGTGAGGAGGGAGACCGGGGAGCTGTTTTTT. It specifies CSVRRETGELFF.